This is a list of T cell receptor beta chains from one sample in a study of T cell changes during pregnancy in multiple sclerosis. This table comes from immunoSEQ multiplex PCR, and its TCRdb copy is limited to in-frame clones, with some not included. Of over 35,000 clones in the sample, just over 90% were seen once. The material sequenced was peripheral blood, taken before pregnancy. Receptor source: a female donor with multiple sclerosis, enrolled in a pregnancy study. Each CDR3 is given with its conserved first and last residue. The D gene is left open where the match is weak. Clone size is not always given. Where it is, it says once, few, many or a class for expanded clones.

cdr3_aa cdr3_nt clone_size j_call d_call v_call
CASSLEGQSYEQYF TGTGCCAGCAGCTTAGAGGGGCAGTCCTACGAGCAGTACTTC - TRBJ2-7 - TRBV11-2
CASSPPLGTNTGELFF TGCGCCAGCAGCCCCCCTCTCGGGACGAACACCGGGGAGCTGTTTTTT - TRBJ2-2 - TRBV4-3
CASSDQGGGYTF TGTGCCAGCAGCGATCAGGGAGGTGGCTACACCTTC - TRBJ1-2 - TRBV7-9
CASSPQRERGIQYF TGTGCCAGCAGCCCTCAGCGGGAGCGGGGCATTCAGTACTTC - TRBJ2-4 TRBD2 TRBV7-9
CASSEYRTNYEQYF TGTGCCAGCAGTGAATATCGGACAAACTACGAGCAGTACTTC - TRBJ2-7 - TRBV25-1
CASSLDGYTEAFF TGTGCCAGCAGCTTAGACGGTTACACTGAAGCTTTCTTT few TRBJ1-1 - TRBV7-6
CASSAGTSGTNTGELFF TGCGCCAGCAGCGCCGGGACTAGCGGGACCAACACCGGGGAGCTGTTTTTT - TRBJ2-2 TRBD2 TRBV5-1
CASRTGGVGADTQYF TGTGCCAGCAGGACGGGGGGAGTGGGGGCAGATACGCAGTATTTT - TRBJ2-3 TRBD2 TRBV2
CATAQDRDSQPQHF TGTGCCACCGCACAGGACAGGGATTCCCAGCCCCAGCATTTT - TRBJ1-5 TRBD1 TRBV10-3
CASSQYPMRGTDTQYF TGCGCCAGCAGCCAATATCCCATGAGGGGCACAGATACGCAGTATTTT - TRBJ2-3 - TRBV4-1
CASSLGLMAPGANVLTF TGCGCCAGCAGCTTGGGACTCATGGCCCCTGGGGCCAACGTCCTGACTTTC - TRBJ2-6 - TRBV5-1
CASSVGTSDQQETQYF TGTGCCAGCAGCGTAGGGACTAGCGATCAGCAAGAGACCCAGTACTTC - TRBJ2-5 TRBD2 TRBV9
CSVANQGGYTF TGCAGCGTTGCCAACCAGGGCGGCTACACCTTC - TRBJ1-2 - TRBV29-1
CASSSGSALADTQYF TGTGCCAGCAGCTCAGGGTCGGCGCTAGCAGATACGCAGTATTTT once TRBJ2-3 - TRBV11-2
CAIKPGTSGTDTQYF TGTGCCATCAAACCCGGGACTAGCGGCACAGATACGCAGTATTTT - TRBJ2-3 TRBD2 TRBV10-3
CAIRDQGYNEQFF TGTGCCATCAGAGATCAGGGGTACAATGAGCAGTTCTTC - TRBJ2-1 - TRBV10-3
CAWSGLGQETSGANVLTF TGTGCCTGGAGTGGGCTGGGACAGGAGACTTCTGGGGCCAACGTCCTGACTTTC once TRBJ2-6 TRBD1 TRBV30
CASSGNSNQPQHF TGTGCCAGTAGCGGGAATAGCAATCAGCCCCAGCATTTT - TRBJ1-5 - TRBV19